These 32 T cell receptor beta chains were sequenced from one sample in a study of Ad26.COV2.S vaccination and SARS-CoV-2 variants. Sequencing used immunoSEQ multiplex PCR; TCRdb keeps in-frame clones, though not all of them. The sample comprises approximately 400,000 clones, around 83% of which are singletons, and 3.3% rests with the top ten. The treatment was: around 19 received Ad26.COV2.S at low or high dose, single or two shots; 5 received placebo; per-sample allocation not given. Repertoires come from day 63 after the first vaccine or placebo injection. The source material was peripheral blood, sampled in a trial of Ad26.COV2.S vaccine versus placebo. These receptors were obtained from a person aged 18-65 years who received the Ad26.COV2.S COVID-19 vaccine or a placebo.

The rearrangement uses TRBV21-1 and TRBJ1-2. TRBV21-1 is a pseudogene. The CDR3 has 14 residues. CDR3: CASSKGPPNYGYTF. The CDR3 bases are TGTGCCAGCAGCAAAGGCCCGCCTAACTATGGCTACACCTTC.

The genes are TRBV27 and TRBJ2-7; the D call may be TRBD1 or TRBD2 (5 bases each). Per germline, CDR1 MNHEY and CDR2 SMNVEV (reference sequence). The germline V and J ends were trimmed by 2 bases and 5 bases, with 16 bases remaining between them. The CDR3 has 15 amino acids. The CDR3 nucleotides read TGTGCCAGCAGTTTAGTCGGGGAGAGGGGCCACGAGCAGTACTTC. It is translated as CASSLVGERGHEQYF.

V usage is TRBV6-1 and J usage is TRBJ1-2, with unresolved D. Germline V gene data show CDR1 as MNHNS and CDR2 as SASEGT. The CDR3 is made up of 15 amino acids. Trimming left V 2 bases short and J 0 bases short, with 10 bases between. CDR3 sequence: CASSENGASNYGYTF. The CDR3 DNA reads TGTGCCAGCAGTGAAAACGGCGCCTCTAACTATGGCTACACCTTC.

The V gene is TRBV7-2, the J gene TRBJ1-5, with a possible D match to TRBD1 (5 bases). V was clipped by 3 bases and J by 2 bases, with 8 bases between them. Germline values: CDR1 SGHTA, CDR2 FQGNSA. This CDR3 comprises 14 residues. The CDR3 reads CASSFRDGNQPQHF. The CDR3 nucleotides are TGTGCCAGCAGCTTCCGGGACGGCAATCAGCCCCAGCATTTT.

The rearrangement links TRBV7-9 to TRBJ1-6, with 8 nucleotides matching TRBD1. Trimming took 5 bases from V and 7 from J; bases not matched to a gene: 4. This CDR3 has 14 residues. Germline V gene data show CDR1 as SEHNR and CDR2 as FQNEAQ (reference sequence). The CDR3 DNA reads TGTGCCAGCAGCCCGGGGGACAGGAATTCACCCCTCCACTTT. The encoded protein is CASSPGDRNSPLHF.

The chain carries TRBV10-3 and TRBJ2-6; D not resolved. Trimming cost V 6 bases and J 0 bases, with 15 bases left between them. CDR3 length: 17 amino acids. CDR1 and CDR2 (germline): ENHRY, SYGVKD. The chain's CDR3 is CAIRSSQARSGANVLTF. The CDR3 region has the DNA TGTGCCATCAGATCCTCCCAGGCGCGCTCTGGGGCCAACGTCCTGACTTTC.

This chain joins TRBV5-1 and TRBJ2-6; D call uncertain. Germline V lookup: CDR1 SGHRS, CDR2 YFSETQ. This CDR3 has 13 amino acids. Trimming removed 4 bases at V and 2 bases at J, with 4 bases between. The CDR3 reads CASSETGANVLTF. The CDR3 DNA sequence: TGCGCCAGCAGCGAAACTGGGGCCAACGTCCTGACTTTC.

As regards this clone: Possible read error: a much larger clone is one base away. The same CDR3 arises from other DNA sequences in this sample as well. The chain carries TRBV11-3 and TRBJ2-3; D not resolved. Germline assignment: CDR1 SGHNT and CDR2 YENEEA. The V end lost 4 bases, the J end lost 2 bases, and 4 bases lay between the germline ends. The CDR3 is 12 amino acids. CDR3 nucleotide sequence: TGTGCCAGCAGCTCAGACACAGATACGCAGTATTTT. Encoded protein: CASSSDTDTQYF.

V usage is TRBV19 and J usage is TRBJ2-1; 8 bases agree with TRBD2. Germline V lookup: CDR1 LNHDA, CDR2 SQIVND (reference sequence). Unmatched junction bases numbered 6, after V lost 3 bases and J lost 8 bases. This CDR3 comprises 14 residues. CDR3 sequence: CASSIRGGLDEQFF. In DNA, the CDR3 is TGTGCCAGTAGTATCCGCGGGGGGCTCGATGAGCAGTTCTTC.

This clone appeared a few times. CDR3 sequence reads: CASSLRTSGGPQETQYF. CDR3 in DNA: TGTGCCAGTAGTCTAAGGACTAGCGGGGGCCCCCAAGAGACCCAGTACTTC. The chain combines TRBV19 with TRBJ2-5, with 13 bases identical to TRBD2. This CDR3 comprises 17 residues. CDR1 and CDR2 (germline): LNHDA, SQIVND (reference sequence). Trimming at V came to 5 bases and at J to 1 base, leaving 7 bases not matched to a gene.

This chain uses TRBV2 with TRBJ1-5, with no clear D. The length of the CDR3 is 12 residues. Trimming shortened V by 6 bases and J by 9 bases, and 12 bases separated the two germline ends. CDR1 and CDR2 from the germline V gene are SNHLY and FYNNEI. DNA for the CDR3: TGTGCCAGCAGCTATGACATCGGGCCCCAGCATTTT. Translated, it gives CASSYDIGPQHF.

The V and J genes are TRBV7-9 and TRBJ1-1; D uncertain. The CDR3 covers 14 residues. CDR1 and CDR2 from the germline V gene are SEHNR and FQNEAQ (reference sequence). V was trimmed by 2 bases and J by 7 bases, leaving 14 bases between them. The CDR3 loop is CASSLRGDADEAFF. The CDR3 DNA reads as TGTGCCAGCAGCTTACGGGGAGACGCCGATGAAGCTTTCTTT.

The chain links TRBV10-3 to TRBJ2-3; D is possibly TRBD2 (5 bases). Germline loops: CDR1 ENHRY, CDR2 SYGVKD. Trimming removed 11 bases from V and 4 bases from J, with 19 bases in between. The CDR3 spans 14 residues. The CDR3 loop reads CAGQPGSGADTQYF. The CDR3 DNA sequence: TGTGCCGGCCAACCGGGATCTGGGGCAGATACGCAGTATTTT.

The genes are TRBV4-1 and TRBJ2-1; D is ambiguous. CDR1 is MGHRA, CDR2 YSYEKL, per germline. The CDR3 totals 11 residues. V was shortened by 1 base and J by 9 bases, with 4 bases between the two germline ends. The CDR3 coding sequence is TGCGCCAGCAGCCAAGGTCTTGAGCAGTTCTTC. Protein product: CASSQGLEQFF.

The chain employs TRBV9 and TRBJ2-5, with TRBD1 as a possible D gene (5 bases). Trimming shortened V by 3 bases and J by 0 bases, and 9 bases separated the two germline ends. CDR3 length: 14 residues. The V gene's germline CDR1 is SGDLS and CDR2 YYNGEE. The CDR3: CASSARQNQETQYF. The CDR3 DNA reads TGTGCCAGCAGCGCCCGACAGAACCAAGAGACCCAGTACTTC.

J is TRBJ1-3 and V is TRBV7-2; D is possibly TRBD1 (5 bases). Germline CDR1 SGHTA, CDR2 FQGNSA. This CDR3 contains 16 residues. The ends were cut back, 5 bases at V and 1 base at J, with 15 bases in the middle. In nucleotides, the CDR3 is TGTGCCAGCAGCCCGCAGGGAGGCCTGTCTGGAAACACCATATATTTT. As protein: CASSPQGGLSGNTIYF.

V and J are TRBV6-2 or TRBV6-3 and TRBJ1-2, with TRBD1 matching over 9 bases. Germline V lookup: CDR1 MNHEY, CDR2 SVGEGT. With V trimmed by 6 bases and J by 4 bases, 12 bases remained unmatched. The CDR3 contains 16 residues. The CDR3: CASSSTRDRVFYGYTF. CDR3 sequence (DNA): TGTGCCAGCAGCTCGACCAGGGACAGGGTGTTCTATGGCTACACCTTC.

The genes are TRBV10-1 and TRBJ2-3; 7 nucleotides agree with TRBD2. CDR1 is WNHNN, CDR2 SYGVQD, per germline (reference sequence). The CDR3 is made up of 16 amino acids. V lost 5 bases and J lost 5; bases outside the gene matches: 13. CDR3 amino acids: CASSLSGLHQGDTQYF. The CDR3, as DNA: TGCGCCAGCAGTCTTAGCGGGTTACACCAGGGAGATACGCAGTATTTT.

This clone was seen once. This chain uses TRBV25-1 with TRBJ2-7, with D uncertain. Germline V lookup: CDR1 MGHDK, CDR2 SYGVNS. V was shortened by 4 bases and J by 4 bases, with 8 bases between the two germline ends. This CDR3 is built from 12 residues. In nucleotides, the CDR3 is TGTGCCAGCAGTGGTGGGGTATACGAGCAGTACTTC. Residues: CASSGGVYEQYF.

This clone was detected only once. The J gene is TRBJ2-1, the V gene TRBV10-2, with D possibly matching TRBD2 (6 bases). V was clipped by 7 bases and J by 5 bases, with 27 bases between them. CDR1 WSHSY and CDR2 SAAADI come from the germline V gene. The CDR3 has 18 residues. This CDR3 reads CASTTREDRLVRDNEQFF. CDR3 nucleotide sequence: TGCGCCAGCACCACAAGGGAGGACCGGCTAGTTAGGGACAATGAGCAGTTCTTC.

The rearrangement joins TRBV3-1 (or the pseudogene TRBV3-2) to TRBJ2-2; 8 bases are a match to TRBD1. Germline lookup yields CDR1 LGHDT and CDR2 YNNKEL (reference sequence). The CDR3 is 16 residues long. J lost 7 bases, V lost 4 bases, and 11 bases had no gene match. The CDR3 protein is CASSPISDRVFGELFF. As DNA, the CDR3 is TGTGCCAGCAGCCCAATTTCGGACAGGGTCTTCGGGGAGCTGTTTTTT.

CDR3 nucleotides: TGTGCCAGCAGTTTAAGGGCTAATAATGAGCAGTTCTTC. It specifies CASSLRANNEQFF. The chain uses TRBV12-3 or TRBV12-4 and TRBJ2-1; no definite D call. V was trimmed by 2 bases and J by 7 bases, leaving 9 bases between them. This CDR3 is built from 13 residues.

This chain links TRBV18 with TRBJ2-5, with no clear D. Looked up from germline, CDR1 is KGHSH and CDR2 is LQKENI. This CDR3 spans 12 amino acids. Trimming shortened V by 2 bases and J by 5 bases, and 6 bases separated the two germline ends. The CDR3 protein is CASSPTRETQYF. The CDR3 DNA is TGTGCCAGCTCACCAACCAGGGAGACCCAGTACTTC.

V gene TRBV5-1 combines with J gene TRBJ2-1; no firm D call. Germline V CDR1 and CDR2: SGHRS, YFSETQ. The CDR3 contains 14 residues. V dropped 1 base and J dropped 0 bases, with 5 bases sitting between them. DNA for the CDR3: TGCGCCAGCAGCTTGACGGGCTCCTACAATGAGCAGTTCTTC. Amino acid sequence: CASSLTGSYNEQFF.

The chain couples TRBV7-9 to TRBJ1-1; 12 bases match TRBD1. Per germline, CDR1 SEHNR and CDR2 FQNEAQ (reference sequence). The CDR3 runs to 17 residues. V shed 5 bases and J 3 bases; nucleotides not matched to a gene: 10. CDR3 region: CASSPGTGGSGDTEAFF. CDR3 coding DNA: TGTGCCAGCAGCCCGGGGACAGGGGGCAGCGGTGACACTGAAGCTTTCTTT.

The chain has TRBV27 and TRBJ2-7; TRBD2 agrees at 12 bases. V lost 5 bases and J lost 2; bases outside the gene matches: 4. Germline V CDR1 and CDR2: MNHEY, SMNVEV (reference sequence). The CDR3 loop spans 15 amino acids. CDR3 residues: CASSHRLAGAYEQYF. CDR3 DNA sequence: TGTGCCAGCAGTCACAGACTAGCGGGAGCCTACGAGCAGTACTTC.

The CDR3 here is CASSPPYRSVTEAFF. The CDR3, as DNA: TGTGCCAGCAGCCCCCCCTACAGATCGGTCACTGAAGCTTTCTTT. V is TRBV27 and J is TRBJ1-1, with D hard to call. Germline CDR1 MNHEY, CDR2 SMNVEV (reference sequence). Trimming shortened V by 6 bases and J by 4 bases, and 18 bases separated the two germline ends. This CDR3 has 15 amino acids.

This clone has just one count. V is TRBV27 and J is TRBJ2-1; 11 bases match TRBD2. The V gene end was trimmed by 6 bases and the J gene end by 3 bases; junction bases not matched to a gene: 10. CDR1 and CDR2 (germline): MNHEY, SMNVEV (reference sequence). The CDR3 extends over 17 amino acids. This CDR3 reads CASSPHPLAGGYNEQFF. Written as DNA, the CDR3 is TGTGCCAGCAGCCCCCACCCTCTAGCGGGGGGCTACAATGAGCAGTTCTTC.

The V and J genes are TRBV11-3 and TRBJ2-3, with a tentative D call TRBD2 (6 bases). Germline V gene sequence: CDR1 SGHNT, CDR2 YENEEA. V gave up 5 bases and J gave up 2 bases, with 14 bases separating them. The CDR3 runs to 15 residues. The DNA for the CDR3 is TGTGCCAGCAGCCTACGACGGGGGTACACAGATACGCAGTATTTT. This gives the protein CASSLRRGYTDTQYF.

The J gene is TRBJ2-6, the V gene TRBV5-1, with D possibly matching TRBD1 (5 bases). Germline loops: CDR1 SGHRS, CDR2 YFSETQ. V was clipped by 4 bases and J by 0 bases, with 11 bases between them. There are 16 residues in the CDR3. The CDR3 DNA follows: TGCGCCAGCAGCCCAGACAGTAGCTCTGGGGCCAACGTCCTGACTTTC. Translation gives CASSPDSSSGANVLTF.

The V and J genes are TRBV6-5 and TRBJ2-1, with 8 nucleotides matching TRBD1. The length of the CDR3 is 15 residues. The germline V gene encodes CDR1 MNHEY and CDR2 SVGAGI. The junction had 5 bases not matched to a gene; V was cut back by 2 bases and J by 5 bases. The chain's CDR3 is CASSYDRGSNNEQFF. CDR3 sequence (DNA): TGTGCCAGCAGTTACGACAGGGGCTCGAACAATGAGCAGTTCTTC.

The rearrangement joins TRBV7-9 to TRBJ1-4, with a weak D call TRBD1 (5 bases). Germline loops: CDR1 SEHNR, CDR2 FQNEAQ (reference sequence). Trimming removed 5 bases from V and 6 bases from J, with 7 bases in between. The CDR3 has 12 residues. The CDR3 DNA follows: TGTGCCAGCAGCCAGGGTTATGAAAAACTGTTTTTT. As protein: CASSQGYEKLFF.